Shown below are 11 T cell receptor beta chains from a single sample sequenced in a study of CD8+ T cells in alopecia areata. Sequencing relied on a cDNA template that was reverse transcribed from extracted RNA. Some clones are missing from TCRdb's copy, which holds only in-frame ones; the method was immunoSEQ multiplex PCR. The sample holds approximately 280,000 clones, roughly 64% seen once. As for treatment: oral pan-JAK inhibitor, 5-10 mg twice daily. Source: CD4+ T cells sorted from blood, taken at week 24, from a patient treated with tofacitinib. All receptors derive from a human donor with alopecia areata.

This chain links TRBV5-6 with TRBJ2-3, with TRBD2 matching 9 bases. This CDR3 contains 13 residues. The V and J ends lost 3 bases and 9 bases, in that order; junction bases with no gene match: 5. Germline-derived CDR1 and CDR2 are SGHDT and YYEEEE. The CDR3 region is CASSSGLATTQYF. The CDR3 bases are TGTGCCAGCAGCTCGGGACTAGCAACAACGCAGTATTTT.

The chain joins TRBV5-1 to TRBJ2-7; D is perhaps TRBD1 or TRBD2 (5 bases each). Trimming cost V 2 bases and J 3 bases, with 12 bases left between them. Per the germline V gene, CDR1 is SGHRS and CDR2 is YFSETQ. This CDR3 region has 14 residues. CDR3 region: CASSFSGQGYEQYF. The CDR3, as DNA: TGCGCCAGCAGCTTCTCGGGGCAGGGCTACGAGCAGTACTTC. The full variable domain, its missing parts supplied by reference TRBV5-1 and TRBJ2-7, is KAGVTQTPRYLIKTRGQQVTLSCSPISGHRSVSWYQQTPGQGLQFLFEYFSETQRNKGNFPGRFSGRQFSNSRSEMNVSTLELGDSALYLCASSFSGQGYEQYFGPGTRLTVT.

The chain links TRBV2 to TRBJ1-6; TRBD1 might be the D (5 bases). V was pared by 8 bases and J by 6 bases, with 20 bases between. The germline CDR1 and CDR2 sequences are SNHLY and FYNNEI. There are 16 residues in the CDR3. In DNA form, the CDR3 reads TGTGCCAGCTCCGGGTCGGGCCAGGGAGGTAATTCACCCCTCCACTTT. Protein: CASSGSGQGGNSPLHF.

This clone was detected a few times. The CDR3: CASSLDSAATDTQYF. CDR3 DNA sequence: TGTGCCAGCAGTCTGGACAGCGCAGCCACAGATACGCAGTATTTT. This chain joins TRBV6-6 and TRBJ2-3; D is perhaps TRBD1 (6 bases). V gave up 5 bases and J gave up 2 bases, with 14 bases separating them. From germline, CDR1 is MNHNY and CDR2 SVGAGI (reference sequence). The CDR3 totals 15 residues.

The J gene is TRBJ1-2, the V gene TRBV30; TRBD1 matches at 9 bases. The trim removed 3 bases at V and 4 bases at J, leaving 15 bases unmatched. The CDR3 is 17 residues long. Germline V gene sequence: CDR1 GTSNPN, CDR2 SVGIG (reference sequence). Here the CDR3 DNA reads TGTGCCTGGAGCCGCACACACAGGGGGCGCGAGCTCTATGGCTACACCTTC. It yields the protein CAWSRTHRGRELYGYTF.

The V gene is TRBV6-5, the J gene TRBJ2-7; D possibly matches TRBD1 or TRBD2 (5 bases each). V lost 10 bases to trimming and J lost 0 bases, with 19 bases between them. The CDR3 spans 15 residues. Germline-derived CDR1 and CDR2 are MNHEY and SVGAGI. The DNA of the CDR3 is TGTGCCACCCAAAGAGGGGCACCAGACTCCTACGAGCAGTACTTC. Its protein product is CATQRGAPDSYEQYF.

The chain joins TRBV30 to TRBJ1-1, with TRBD1 matching 7 bases. Germline V gene lookup returns CDR1 GTSNPN and CDR2 SVGIG (reference sequence). V shed 1 base, J shed 5 bases, and the junction held 4 bases outside the gene matches. This CDR3 has 13 residues. For the CDR3, the DNA is TGTGCCTGGAGTGAAGGGGGCAGGACTGAAGCTTTCTTT. This translates into CAWSEGGRTEAFF.

The CDR3 here is CASSVAGSGQPQHF. CDR3 nucleotide sequence: TGTGCCAGCAGCGTTGCGGGGTCAGGTCAGCCCCAGCATTTT. The V and J genes are TRBV9 and TRBJ1-5; D not resolved. The germline CDR1 and CDR2 sequences are SGDLS and YYNGEE. The CDR3 extends over 14 amino acids. The V and J ends lost 2 bases and 6 bases respectively, with 12 bases between them.

The gene calls are TRBV6-5 and TRBJ1-5; a weak D match, TRBD1 (6 bases). This CDR3 spans 14 amino acids. The germline gives CDR1 MNHEY, CDR2 SVGAGI. Trimming shortened V by 5 bases and J by 5 bases, and 13 bases separated the two germline ends. CDR3 in DNA: TGTGCCAGCAGTCCGTTGACAGGAGATCAGCCCCAGCATTTT. Translated: CASSPLTGDQPQHF.

The chain has TRBV6-5 and TRBJ2-5; the D gene is possibly TRBD2 (5 bases). The V gene's germline CDR1 is MNHEY and CDR2 SVGAGI. The CDR3 runs 16 residues. V was cut by 4 bases and J by 4 bases, with 19 bases left in between. The chain's CDR3 is CASSFRIPGKTETQYF. In nucleotides, the CDR3 is TGTGCCAGCAGTTTCCGGATCCCGGGAAAAACAGAGACCCAGTACTTC.

The chain combines TRBV10-3 with TRBJ1-1; D is uncertain. Deletions cut 2 bases from V and 3 bases from J, with 7 bases between. Looked up from germline, CDR1 is ENHRY and CDR2 is SYGVKD. CDR3 size: 13 residues. CDR3 nucleotides: TGTGCCATCAGTGAGAACAGCTACACTGAAGCTTTCTTT. Protein: CAISENSYTEAFF.